The 25 T cell receptor beta chains presented below share a single source sample, sequenced in a study of blood T cells in healthy people across ages. Combining a sample-barcoded 5' primer with a J-beta primer mix, a second PCR ran for about 7 to 12 cycles. TCRdb called the 5' RACE reads again in MiXCR, with one record for every CDR3 protein. The sample shows some 1.6 million distinct CDR3 sequences, about 35% of them seen only once. The sample taken for sequencing was blood. These TCRs come from a woman younger than 45 in good health.

This clonotype was counted between two and nine times. The J gene is TRBJ1-2, the V gene TRBV20-1; tentative D call: TRBD1 (6 bases). The CDR3 sequence is 14 residues long. V lost 5 bases to trimming and J lost 3 bases, with 16 bases between them. CDR1 is DFQATT, CDR2 SNEGSKA, per germline (reference sequence). DNA for the CDR3: TGCAGTGCTGGGATGGGGGGCGAGTACTATGGCTACACCTTC. It yields the protein CSAGMGGEYYGYTF.

This clonotype occurred a few times. The chain uses TRBV27 and TRBJ2-7; perhaps TRBD1 as D (5 bases). The CDR3 covers 14 residues. Germline V gene data show CDR1 as MNHEY and CDR2 as SMNVEV (reference sequence). Trimming stripped 4 bases from V and 0 bases from J, with 10 bases between. The CDR3 here is CASSYTTDSYEQYF. The CDR3 nucleotides read TGTGCCAGCAGTTACACGACAGACTCCTACGAGCAGTACTTC.

This rearrangement joins TRBV20-1 to TRBJ2-1; a weak D match, TRBD1 (6 bases). V was trimmed by 0 bases and J by 3 bases, leaving 18 bases between them. The CDR3 covers 17 residues. Germline CDR1 is DFQATT and CDR2 is SNEGSKA (reference sequence). CDR3 amino acids: CSARDFSGRGLYNEQFF. CDR3 DNA sequence: TGCAGTGCTAGAGATTTTTCGGGCAGGGGCCTCTACAATGAGCAGTTCTTC.

V and J are TRBV6-4 and TRBJ1-5, with D possibly being TRBD1 (5 bases). The CDR3 has 15 residues. Trimming pared 3 bases from V and 4 bases from J, leaving 13 bases between. Looked up from germline, CDR1 is MRHNA and CDR2 is SNTAGT. This chain's CDR3 is CASSELPGPNQPQHF. For the CDR3, the DNA is TGTGCCAGCAGTGAACTTCCAGGGCCGAATCAGCCCCAGCATTTT.

The V gene is TRBV29-1, the J gene TRBJ1-2; perhaps TRBD1 as D (5 bases). Trimming took 5 bases from V and 5 from J, leaving 15 bases between them. CDR1 and CDR2 (germline): SQVTM, ANQGSEA. This CDR3 has 13 residues. CDR3 amino acids: CSVRDGAEYGYTF. The CDR3 DNA follows: TGCAGCGTTCGGGACGGCGCTGAGTATGGCTACACCTTC.

The V and J genes are TRBV7-2 and TRBJ2-5; TRBD2 matches 9 bases. The CDR3 totals 16 residues. Germline assignment: CDR1 SGHTA and CDR2 FQGNSA. V shed 7 bases, J shed 5 bases, and the junction held 14 bases outside the gene matches. In nucleotides, the CDR3 is TGTGCCAGCAAGAGTAGCGGGGGCGCAAAGGGGGAGACCCAGTACTTC. Residues: CASKSSGGAKGETQYF.

The chain carries TRBV21-1 and TRBJ2-7; TRBD1, the D gene given by the table, was not confirmed from the DNA. TRBV21-1 is marked as a pseudogene. This CDR3 comprises 15 residues. As DNA, the CDR3 is TGTGCCAGCAGCAAAGGCGGCCAGGGGGCGAACGAGCAGTACTTC. Its translation: CASSKGGQGANEQYF.

Note on this clonotype: A read error may explain this, as a much larger clone is one base away. The V call is TRBV5-5, the J call TRBJ2-1, with D unclear. Germline V gene data show CDR1 as SGHKS and CDR2 as YYEKEE (reference sequence). This CDR3 contains 13 residues. CDR3 sequence reads: CASSLGGFDERFF. The DNA of the CDR3 is TGTGCCAGCAGCTTGGGGGGATTCGATGAGCGGTTCTTC.

Comment on this clonotype: It may be a read error: a sequence one base away is much more abundant. The genes are TRBV29-1 and TRBJ2-3; D unclear. CDR1 and CDR2 from the germline V gene are SQVTM and ANQGSEA. Trimming pared 6 bases from V and 1 base from J, leaving 20 bases between. The length of the CDR3 is 16 residues. The CDR3 is CSVGRLRWRGTDTQYF. The CDR3, as DNA: TGCAGCGTCGGCCGTCTCCGGTGGCGCGGCACAGATACGCAGTATTTT.

The chain links TRBV18 to TRBJ2-7, with TRBD1 as a possible D gene (5 bases). Per the germline V gene, CDR1 is KGHSH and CDR2 is LQKENI. V lost 4 bases, J lost 3 bases, and 10 bases lay in between. CDR3 length: 13 amino acids. The CDR3 here is CASSQTDIYEQYF. CDR3 in DNA: TGTGCCAGCTCACAGACAGATATCTACGAGCAGTACTTC.

The rearrangement joins TRBV6-5 to TRBJ2-5; 9 bases map to TRBD1. Trimming cost V 4 bases and J 6 bases; bases outside gene matches: 6. The CDR3 runs 14 residues. Germline values: CDR1 MNHEY, CDR2 SVGAGI. CDR3 nucleotides: TGTGCCAGCAGTTTTGGGACAGGGTACAAGACCCAGTACTTC. It is translated as CASSFGTGYKTQYF.

On this clonotype: Its ends do not fully match the called genes, so a read error is possible. V and J are TRBV7-2 and TRBJ2-3, with D tentatively TRBD1 or TRBD2 (5 bases each). This CDR3 is 14 amino acids long. CDR1 SGHTA and CDR2 FQGNSA come from the germline V gene. The CDR3 is CASGLWDSTDTQYF. The DNA for the CDR3 is TGTGCCAGCGGCTTATGGGACAGCACAGATACGCAGTATTTT.

V usage is TRBV2 and J usage is TRBJ2-3; D might be TRBD2 (5 bases). The V end lost 4 bases, the J end lost 1 base, and 12 bases lay between the germline ends. Germline CDR1 is SNHLY and CDR2 is FYNNEI. This CDR3 comprises 15 residues. The CDR3 here is CASSAEGLGTDTQYF. The CDR3 coding sequence is TGTGCCAGCAGTGCCGAGGGTTTGGGCACAGATACGCAGTATTTT.

This clonotype has at least ten counts. The genes are TRBV29-1 and TRBJ2-3, with a possible D match to TRBD1 (6 bases). V was cut by 3 bases and J by 1 base, with 8 bases left in between. CDR1 and CDR2 (germline): SQVTM, ANQGSEA. The CDR3 spans 13 residues. CDR3: CSVDYRGTDTQYF. CDR3 coding DNA: TGCAGCGTTGACTACAGGGGCACAGATACGCAGTATTTT.

Comments on this clonotype: One junction end does not reproduce the germline sequence, and a read error may be involved. The CDR3 spells CASSEHPEIYEKYF. The CDR3 DNA reads as TGTGCCAGCAGTGAACACCCGGAGATATACGAGAAGTACTTC. This sequence joins TRBV6-1 and TRBJ2-7; no clear D. The CDR3 has 14 residues. The germline CDR1 and CDR2 sequences are MNHNS and SASEGT.

CDR3 nucleotides: TGTGCCAGCAGCTTAGATAGGGCAGGGCGAACGAACACTGAAGCTTTCTTT. This encodes CASSLDRAGRTNTEAFF. The J gene is TRBJ1-1, the V gene TRBV7-8; tentatively, D is TRBD1 (5 bases). The V and J ends lost 1 base and 1 base respectively, with 16 bases between them. This CDR3 is built from 17 residues. Germline-derived CDR1 and CDR2 are SGHVS and FQNEAQ.

This chain connects TRBV5-5 to TRBJ2-5, with D perhaps TRBD2 (6 bases). The CDR3 loop spans 17 amino acids. Germline V gene lookup returns CDR1 SGHKS and CDR2 YYEKEE (reference sequence). Trimming took 1 base from V and 6 from J, leaving 22 bases between them. CDR3 sequence reads: CASSLSVSGVIGKTQYF. The CDR3 bases are TGTGCCAGCAGCTTGTCCGTATCGGGAGTGATCGGAAAGACCCAGTACTTC.

As DNA, the CDR3 is TGCGCCAGCAGCTTAGATCCGGGTGGGCGTCCTGAAGCTTTCTTT. It translates to CASSLDPGGRPEAFF. This chain links TRBV5-1 with TRBJ1-1; D gene uncertain. CDR1 SGHRS and CDR2 YFSETQ come from the germline V gene. The CDR3 spans 15 residues. Trimming shortened V by 2 bases and J by 6 bases, and 17 bases separated the two germline ends.

In its sample, this clonotype was seen many times. The chain links TRBV12-3 or TRBV12-4 to TRBJ1-2; D is uncertain. This CDR3 has 13 residues. The V and J ends lost 6 bases and 0 bases respectively, with 8 bases between them. The DNA of the CDR3 is TGTGCCAGCAGCGTAGACACTAACTATGGCTACACCTTC. Translation gives CASSVDTNYGYTF.

The V call is TRBV4-1, the J call TRBJ2-5; 10 nucleotides match TRBD2. Germline lookup yields CDR1 MGHRA and CDR2 YSYEKL. With 4 bases clipped from V and 7 bases from J, the junction kept 9 bases outside the gene matches. This CDR3 contains 15 residues. For the CDR3, the DNA is TGCGCCAGCAGCCTGCTAGCGGGGGAGGGGGGGACCCAGTACTTC. Its translation is CASSLLAGEGGTQYF.

This chain connects TRBV7-8 to TRBJ2-1; the match to TRBD2 covers 7 bases. This CDR3 is 15 amino acids long. The V and J ends lost 1 base and 5 bases, in that order; junction bases with no gene match: 5. Germline loops: CDR1 SGHVS, CDR2 FQNEAQ. CDR3 residues: CASSLGLAANNEQFF. The CDR3 nucleotides are TGTGCCAGCAGCTTAGGGCTAGCGGCTAACAATGAGCAGTTCTTC.

This clonotype was detected only a few times. The chain couples TRBV4-1 to TRBJ2-7; no reliable D call. The CDR3 sequence is 15 residues long. The V and J ends lost 0 bases and 5 bases respectively, with 14 bases between them. The germline V gene has CDR1 MGHRA and CDR2 YSYEKL. The CDR3 loop is CASSQDVAVANEQYF. CDR3 nucleotides: TGCGCCAGCAGCCAAGATGTGGCAGTAGCTAACGAGCAGTACTTC.

There are a few counts of this clonotype. The chain employs TRBV20-1 and TRBJ2-3, with D maybe TRBD2 (5 bases). The CDR3 runs 14 residues. Germline assignment: CDR1 DFQATT and CDR2 SNEGSKA (reference sequence). V shed 1 base and J shed 3 bases, with 11 bases lying between them. The CDR3 nucleotides are TGCAGTGCTAGAGTTGAGGGAACGACAGATACGCAGTATTTT. As protein: CSARVEGTTDTQYF.

A single count supports this clonotype. The chain links TRBV3-1 to TRBJ1-6, with a weak D call TRBD1 (5 bases). Per the germline V gene, CDR1 is LGHDT and CDR2 is YNNKEL (reference sequence). This CDR3 contains 16 residues. V gave up 11 bases and J gave up 9 bases, with 26 bases separating them. CDR3 bases: TGTGCCTGCCGAGAAGCCGGGACTGGGAGAGGTTCACCCCTCCACTTT. Protein product: CACREAGTGRGSPLHF.

The chain employs TRBV9 and TRBJ2-3, with 8 bases fitting TRBD2. CDR3 length: 16 amino acids. CDR1 is SGDLS, CDR2 YYNGEE, per germline. Trimming at V came to 0 bases and at J to 4 bases, leaving 7 bases not matched to a gene. CDR3 sequence (DNA): TGTGCCAGCAGCGTAGCCCCGGGACTAGTTGCAGATACGCAGTATTTT. It yields the protein CASSVAPGLVADTQYF.